The clone carrying this TCR beta chain was observed a single time. Antigen: not known. The data derive from a study of T-cell reconstitution after alpha-beta-depleted transplantation in children. Whole-study results and caveats: Several hundred rapidly expanded clones from non-depleted graft cells reportedly supplied alpha-beta T cells about two months post-transplant. The main origin of T-cell counts and diversity one year after transplant was newly produced T cells.

Germline lookup yields CDR1 MNHEY and CDR2 SVGAGI. V was pared by 4 bases and J by 4 bases, with 10 bases of the junction left unmatched. CDR3 length: 17 residues. Unique molecular identifiers were incorporated when the TCRbeta library was constructed. TCRdb re-derived calls from the PCR reads in MiXCR, one entry per CDR3 protein. The sample yields 300,000 to 350,000 distinct CDR3 sequences, roughly 25% seen once. The source is a male patient between 10 and 17 years old who had a stem cell transplant for acute lymphoblastic leukemia, so the T cells may come from the graft donor. This material consisted of PBMCs, mostly from graft donor cells, taken 180 days after TCRalphabeta/CD19-depleted stem cell transplant. This rearrangement joins TRBV6-5 to TRBJ2-2; TRBD2 matches at 9 bases. CDR3 sequence: CASSWGREGRSTGELFF. The DNA for the CDR3 is TGTGCCAGCAGTTGGGGGCGGGAGGGCCGTAGCACCGGGGAGCTGTTTTTT.